This T cell receptor (beta chain) stems from a study of control samples from healthy donors and cancer patients. Sequencing was performed with immunoSEQ multiplex PCR; in TCRdb, only in-frame clones are kept and a portion is missing. Among about 120,000 clones listed, roughly 92% were seen once. The germline V gene has CDR1 SGHRS and CDR2 YFSETQ. With 6 bases clipped from V and 2 bases from J, the junction kept 4 bases outside the gene matches. The CDR3 has 13 residues. This clonotype originated in a man between 18 and 35 years old in good health. The V and J genes are TRBV5-1 and TRBJ1-1; 7 nucleotides agree with TRBD1. Material for sequencing was blood. CDR3: CASTGQANTEAFF. The DNA of the CDR3 is TGCGCCAGCACCGGACAGGCCAACACTGAAGCTTTCTTT.